This T cell receptor (beta chain) was identified during a study of vaccination and CD4 T cells after COVID-19. Whole-study context: Six men and four women formed the convalescents, two being Hispanic. Overlapping peptides of the spike proteins of SARS-CoV-2, HCoV-NL63, HCoV-OC43 and HCoV-229E were used for cell stimulation. No peptide, an HIV-1 Nef pool, or a CEFX pool was what each control culture received. Findings and limits, study-wide: For convalescent patients, 304 of the 307 vaccine-specific clones analyzed were classified as spike mono-reactive.

This clonotype has just a few counts. Antigen unknown. CD4+ T cells that had been cultured provided DNA sequenced with the Oncomine TCR Beta short-read assay. Each CDR3 protein is one row after TCRdb ran MiXCR on the PCR reads. The sample lists approximately 4,000 distinct CDR3 sequences, roughly 70% occurring once. Treatment given: roughly 10-day PBMC culture with coronavirus spike peptide pools or control peptides (ViraFEST assay). CD4+ T cells of the unexposed donor were collected before the COVID-19 pandemic (2011-2018). The material sequenced was CD4+ T cells from blood, cultured in vitro. This clonotype originated in a human donor in good health.

CDR3: CSAHGVTSGSETQYF. The CDR3 DNA follows: TGCAGTGCTCATGGGGTGACTAGCGGGAGTGAGACCCAGTACTTC. The rearrangement links TRBV20-1 to TRBJ2-5, with 12 bases aligning to TRBD2. This CDR3 is 15 amino acids long. Germline V CDR1 and CDR2: DFQATT, SNEGSKA (reference sequence). Unmatched junction bases numbered 9, after V lost 5 bases and J lost 5 bases.